These 31 T cell receptor beta chains came from one sample sequenced in a study of blood T cell repertoires in COVID-19. TCRdb's copy holds only in-frame clones and misses some; the assay was immunoSEQ multiplex PCR. Here the sample spans fewer than 130,000 clones, roughly 80% being singletons. Sequenced input: peripheral blood. These receptors all stem from a woman aged 55-75 years with acute or convalescent COVID-19.

This chain uses TRBV3-1 (or the pseudogene TRBV3-2) with TRBJ1-2, with 10 bases that match TRBD1. The germline gives CDR1 LGHDT, CDR2 YNNKEL (reference sequence). With V trimmed by 5 bases and J by 3 bases, 6 bases remained unmatched. The CDR3 has 15 residues. The CDR3 DNA reads TGTGCCAGCAGCGTTGGACAGGGGGTCTACTATGGCTACACCTTC. The encoded protein is CASSVGQGVYYGYTF.

The chain uses TRBV4-3 and TRBJ2-7; 7 bases fit TRBD1. This CDR3 comprises 17 residues. Germline values: CDR1 LGHNA, CDR2 YSLEER. The trim removed 0 bases at V and 4 bases at J, leaving 12 bases unmatched. CDR3 coding DNA: TGCGCCAGCAGCCAAGATAAAGTGGCAGGGGGTGCGTACGAGCAGTACTTC. Protein product: CASSQDKVAGGAYEQYF.

The chain is built from TRBV15 and TRBJ2-5; 11 nucleotides agree with TRBD2. The V gene end was trimmed by 6 bases and the J gene end by 4 bases; junction bases not matched to a gene: 10. Germline CDR1 and CDR2: LNHNV and YYDKDF (reference sequence). This CDR3 has 16 amino acids. DNA of the CDR3: TGTGCCACCAGGGACCTTAGCGGGGGGGCCCCAGAGACCCAGTACTTC. This sequence encodes CATRDLSGGAPETQYF.

This clone has a single count. This chain links TRBV28 with TRBJ2-5; D is uncertain. This CDR3 comprises 14 residues. Trimming removed 3 bases from V and 7 bases from J, with 15 bases in between. In germline, CDR1 is MDHEN, CDR2 SYDVKM. The CDR3 nucleotides read TGTGCCAGCAGTTTCGGAGCAGCCTCGGTGACCCAGTACTTC. Translation gives CASSFGAASVTQYF. Drawing the rest from reference TRBV28 and TRBJ2-5, the complete variable domain is DVKVTQSSRYLVKRTGEKVFLECVQDMDHENMFWYRQDPGLGLRLIYFSYDVKMKEKGDIPEGYSVSREKKERFSLILESASTNQTSMYLCASSFGAASVTQYFGPGTRLLVL.

The genes are TRBV14 and TRBJ2-1; 11 nucleotides match TRBD1. Trimming at V came to 4 bases and at J to 6 bases, leaving 8 bases not matched to a gene. The CDR3 covers 16 residues. The germline V gene has CDR1 SGHDN and CDR2 FVKESK. CDR3 loop: CASSLTPGQGVNEQFF. CDR3 bases: TGTGCCAGCAGCCTGACGCCGGGACAGGGGGTCAATGAGCAGTTCTTC.

The chain joins TRBV7-2 to TRBJ2-1; TRBD2 might be the D (7 bases). The germline V gene encodes CDR1 SGHTA and CDR2 FQGNSA. V was trimmed by 5 bases and J by 5 bases, leaving 19 bases between them. The CDR3 runs 16 residues. CDR3 protein: CASSTKRGAVDNEQFF. The CDR3 DNA sequence: TGTGCCAGCAGCACCAAACGGGGGGCAGTTGACAATGAGCAGTTCTTC. Variable domain in full (rest from reference TRBV7-2 and TRBJ2-1): GAGVSQSPSNKVTEKGKDVELRCDPISGHTALYWYRQSLGQGLEFLIYFQGNSAPDKSGLPSDRFSAERTGGSVSTLTIQRTQQEDSAVYLCASSTKRGAVDNEQFFGPGTRLTVL.

V and J are TRBV6-5 and TRBJ1-6; a possible D gene is TRBD1 (6 bases). CDR1 is MNHEY, CDR2 SVGAGI, per germline. The CDR3 contains 16 residues. With 2 bases removed from V and 0 bases from J, the gap between germline ends came to 8 bases. The CDR3 nucleotides read TGTGCCAGCAGTTACGACAGGAGCTCCTATAATTCACCCCTCCACTTT. It yields the protein CASSYDRSSYNSPLHF.

The DNA for the CDR3 is TGCGCCAGCAGCTCCACAAGTTCCTCTGGAAACACCATATATTTT. Its protein product is CASSSTSSSGNTIYF. This chain connects TRBV5-1 to TRBJ1-3, with D hard to call. This CDR3 has 15 amino acids. The V gene lost 3 bases and the J gene lost 0 bases, with 10 bases spanning the gap. The germline V gene has CDR1 SGHRS and CDR2 YFSETQ.

This rearrangement joins TRBV9 to TRBJ1-3; D perhaps matches TRBD1 (6 bases). The CDR3 consists of 14 residues. Germline values: CDR1 SGDLS, CDR2 YYNGEE. Trimming left V 2 bases short and J 9 bases short, with 15 bases between. CDR3 residues: CASSVWGARGTIYF. In DNA, the CDR3 is TGTGCCAGCAGCGTTTGGGGTGCCAGGGGCACCATATATTTT.

This chain joins TRBV6-2 or TRBV6-3 and TRBJ1-2; 7 bases are a match to TRBD1. With V trimmed by 0 bases and J by 4 bases, 14 bases remained unmatched. The length of the CDR3 is 18 residues. Germline V gene lookup returns CDR1 MNHEY and CDR2 SVGEGT. In DNA, the CDR3 is TGTGCCAGCAGTTACTCGAGGGACAGCCCTCTCTCGGCCTATGGCTACACCTTC. Protein: CASSYSRDSPLSAYGYTF.

The rearrangement uses TRBV7-6 and TRBJ2-5; no clear D gene. Germline CDR1 SGHVS, CDR2 FNYEAQ. V lost 3 bases, J lost 5 bases, and 13 bases lay in between. The CDR3 spans 14 residues. CDR3 nucleotide sequence: TGTGCCAGCAGCTTGGCCGCGGAGTTTGAGACCCAGTACTTC. This codes for CASSLAAEFETQYF.

The V and J genes are TRBV4-3 and TRBJ1-1, with D hard to call. The ends were cut back, 0 bases at V and 5 bases at J, with 10 bases in the middle. This CDR3 is built from 14 residues. The germline V gene encodes CDR1 LGHNA and CDR2 YSLEER. This CDR3 is CASSQDPRGTEAFF. CDR3 bases: TGCGCCAGCAGCCAAGATCCGCGGGGAACTGAAGCTTTCTTT.

This clone was counted between two and nine times. V is TRBV9 and J is TRBJ1-1; D is uncertain. Deletions cut 0 bases from V and 3 bases from J, with 6 bases between. CDR3 length equals 13 residues. Looked up from germline, CDR1 is SGDLS and CDR2 is YYNGEE. In DNA, the CDR3 is TGTGCCAGCAGCGTAGCTACTGACACTGAAGCTTTCTTT. Its translation is CASSVATDTEAFF.

The chain links TRBV14 to TRBJ2-7; perhaps TRBD2 as D (6 bases). Trimming took 0 bases from V and 3 from J, leaving 12 bases between them. This CDR3 region has 15 residues. The germline V gene has CDR1 SGHDN and CDR2 FVKESK. This CDR3 reads CASSQDRDFHYEQYF. DNA of the CDR3: TGTGCCAGCAGCCAAGATAGGGACTTCCACTACGAGCAGTACTTC.

The chain is built from TRBV12-3 or TRBV12-4 and TRBJ2-7; D is undetermined. CDR3 length: 13 residues. V lost 4 bases to trimming and J lost 4 bases, with 11 bases between them. DNA of the CDR3: TGTGCCAGCAGTTCGGCAGGATTATACGAGCAGTACTTC. It yields the protein CASSSAGLYEQYF.

The chain joins TRBV3-1 (or the pseudogene TRBV3-2) to TRBJ2-3, with TRBD1 matching over 8 bases. This CDR3 spans 16 amino acids. Trimming removed 3 bases from V and 3 bases from J; junction bases left unmatched: 8. CDR1 is LGHDT, CDR2 YNNKEL, per germline (reference sequence). CDR3 in amino acids: CASSHGQGKQTDTQYF. The CDR3 bases are TGTGCCAGCAGCCACGGACAGGGAAAACAGACAGATACGCAGTATTTT.

CDR3 region: CASSQDGNSYEQYF. The CDR3 DNA is TGTGCCAGCAGCCAAGACGGGAACTCCTACGAGCAGTACTTC. This sequence joins TRBV4-2 and TRBJ2-7; perhaps TRBD2 as D (5 bases). There are 14 residues in the CDR3. V lost 0 bases and J 0 bases, leaving 6 bases between the germline ends. Germline values: CDR1 LGHNA, CDR2 YNFKEQ.

The chain couples TRBV7-2 to TRBJ2-3; 8 nucleotides align to TRBD2. The J segment lost 2 bases and the V segment lost 5 bases, leaving 9 bases of the junction unmatched. Germline CDR1 reads SGHTA; CDR2 reads FQGNSA. This CDR3 has 16 amino acids. The CDR3, as DNA: TGTGCCAGCAGCCCAGGAGTAGCGGGGTACACAGATACGCAGTATTTT. As protein: CASSPGVAGYTDTQYF. Full variable domain (remainder filled in from reference TRBV7-2 and TRBJ2-3): GAGVSQSPSNKVTEKGKDVELRCDPISGHTALYWYRQSLGQGLEFLIYFQGNSAPDKSGLPSDRFSAERTGGSVSTLTIQRTQQEDSAVYLCASSPGVAGYTDTQYFGPGTRLTVL.

This clone was observed a handful of times. The chain uses TRBV6-5 and TRBJ2-3; 8 positions match TRBD2. Germline CDR1 MNHEY, CDR2 SVGAGI. Losses at the gene ends were 0 bases for V and 5 bases for J; bases not matched to a gene: 4. This CDR3 is 15 amino acids long. The CDR3 is CASSYSTGLGDTQYF. The CDR3 DNA follows: TGTGCCAGCAGTTACTCGACGGGACTAGGAGATACGCAGTATTTT.

The chain is built from TRBV11-3 and TRBJ2-3; D possibly corresponds to TRBD2 (7 bases). Trimming removed 5 bases at V and 3 bases at J, with 15 bases between. The CDR3 is 15 amino acids. CDR1 and CDR2 from the germline V gene are SGHNT and YENEEA. This chain's CDR3 is CASSPPGGLTDTQYF. In DNA, the CDR3 is TGTGCCAGCAGCCCCCCGGGGGGCCTTACAGATACGCAGTATTTT.

This sequence joins TRBV29-1 and TRBJ1-1, with TRBD1 matching 7 bases. The germline CDR1 and CDR2 sequences are SQVTM and ANQGSEA. V trimming: 6 bases; J trimming: 2 bases; junction bases outside the gene matches: 6. CDR3 length: 13 amino acids. The CDR3 bases are TGCAGCGTGACCCGACAGGGCAACACTGAAGCTTTCTTT. Translated: CSVTRQGNTEAFF.

V usage is TRBV5-5 and J usage is TRBJ1-2; 11 positions match TRBD1. With V trimmed by 3 bases and J by 6 bases, 4 bases remained unmatched. The CDR3 has 14 residues. Germline CDR1 SGHKS, CDR2 YYEKEE (reference sequence). The chain's CDR3 is CASSYRTGGDGYTF. CDR3 coding DNA: TGTGCCAGCAGCTACCGGACAGGGGGCGATGGCTACACCTTC.

The chain is built from TRBV28 and TRBJ2-5, with TRBD1 as a possible D gene (5 bases). Trimming pared 2 bases from V and 4 bases from J, leaving 11 bases between. The CDR3 is made up of 14 amino acids. In germline, CDR1 is MDHEN, CDR2 SYDVKM. The CDR3 nucleotides are TGTGCCAGCAGTTTAAGCTCTGGGGCAGAGACCCAGTACTTC. This codes for CASSLSSGAETQYF. Looking up the rest from reference TRBV28 and TRBJ2-5 gives the full variable domain: DVKVTQSSRYLVKRTGEKVFLECVQDMDHENMFWYRQDPGLGLRLIYFSYDVKMKEKGDIPEGYSVSREKKERFSLILESASTNQTSMYLCASSLSSGAETQYFGPGTRLLVL.

This sequence joins TRBV6-6 and TRBJ1-2; TRBD1 agrees at 7 bases. This CDR3 has 14 amino acids. With 2 bases clipped from V and 7 bases from J, the junction kept 7 bases outside the gene matches. Germline values: CDR1 MNHNY, CDR2 SVGAGI (reference sequence). The CDR3 reads CASSYGTGDLGYTF. CDR3 nucleotides: TGTGCCAGCAGTTACGGAACAGGGGACCTTGGCTACACCTTC.

This clone was found once. The chain uses TRBV3-1 (or the pseudogene TRBV3-2) and TRBJ1-2, with 9 bases aligning to TRBD1. V lost 5 bases and J lost 2; bases outside the gene matches: 12. The CDR3 runs to 17 residues. Germline CDR1 reads LGHDT; CDR2 reads YNNKEL (reference sequence). CDR3 DNA: TGTGCCAGCAGCAACACGTATTCCGGGACAGGGAACTATGGCTACACCTTC. It codes for CASSNTYSGTGNYGYTF.

The chain joins TRBV9 to TRBJ1-6, with 9 positions matching TRBD1. V was pared by 3 bases and J by 6 bases, with 4 bases of the junction left unmatched. This CDR3 region has 15 residues. In germline, CDR1 is SGDLS, CDR2 YYNGEE. The CDR3 nucleotides are TGTGCCAGCAGCGGAACGGGACAGGGTAATTCACCCCTCCACTTT. Residues: CASSGTGQGNSPLHF.

This clone was counted a few times. The gene calls are TRBV4-3 and TRBJ1-4; 9 positions agree with TRBD1. This CDR3 has 15 amino acids. CDR1 and CDR2 (germline): LGHNA, YSLEER. V lost 1 base to trimming and J lost 5 bases; unmatched junction nucleotides: 2. The CDR3 DNA reads TGCGCCAGCAGCCAAGGGGACAGGGCAAATGAAAAACTGTTTTTT. It encodes CASSQGDRANEKLFF.

The chain couples TRBV7-8 to TRBJ1-4; D is perhaps TRBD1 (6 bases). Germline V gene data show CDR1 as SGHVS and CDR2 as FQNEAQ. The V end lost 4 bases, the J end lost 5 bases, and 14 bases lay between the germline ends. The CDR3 runs 15 residues. The CDR3 here is CASSWGSDRNEKLFF. The CDR3 DNA is TGTGCCAGCAGCTGGGGGTCCGACAGGAATGAAAAACTGTTTTTT.

This clone was seen a handful of times. The rearrangement uses TRBV7-9 and TRBJ2-1; 8 nucleotides align to TRBD2. This CDR3 is 15 amino acids long. Germline V lookup: CDR1 SEHNR, CDR2 FQNEAQ (reference sequence). Unmatched junction bases numbered 12, after V lost 5 bases and J lost 9 bases. CDR3 residues: CASSGAGTSRPEQFF. The DNA of the CDR3 is TGTGCCAGCAGCGGCGCCGGGACTAGTCGTCCTGAGCAGTTCTTC.

The V and J genes are TRBV28 and TRBJ1-2; the D is unclear. CDR1 MDHEN and CDR2 SYDVKM come from the germline V gene. V gave up 10 bases and J gave up 6 bases, with 9 bases separating them. CDR3 length: 10 amino acids. CDR3 protein: CATYLNGYTF. The CDR3 DNA is TGTGCCACCTATCTTAATGGCTACACCTTC.

The J gene is TRBJ2-3, the V gene TRBV24-1; 9 bases agree with TRBD1. V lost 3 bases to trimming and J lost 2 bases; unmatched junction nucleotides: 2. In germline, CDR1 is KGHDR, CDR2 SFDVKD. The CDR3 covers 15 residues. CDR3 sequence (DNA): TGTGCCACCAGTGATAGGACAGGGGTCACAGATACGCAGTATTTT. This gives the protein CATSDRTGVTDTQYF.